One and the same sample provided the 27 T cell receptor beta chains below, sequenced in a study of cytomegalovirus exposure and HLA in healthy donors. TCRdb keeps only in-frame clones here, not all; method: immunoSEQ multiplex PCR. The data contain under 150,000 clones, 91% of them singletons. Specimen: PBMCs. These receptors were obtained from a man aged 18 to 35 in good health and CMV-seronegative.

V is TRBV6-1 and J is TRBJ2-5; TRBD2 matches 12 bases. With V trimmed by 1 base and J by 5 bases, 2 bases remained unmatched. The CDR3 extends over 15 amino acids. Germline V gene data show CDR1 as MNHNS and CDR2 as SASEGT. The CDR3 sequence is CASSEGLAGVETQYF. The CDR3 nucleotides are TGTGCCAGCAGTGAAGGACTAGCGGGAGTGGAGACCCAGTACTTC.

The gene calls are TRBV14 and TRBJ2-3; tentative D call: TRBD1 (6 bases). This CDR3 is built from 17 residues. CDR1 is SGHDN, CDR2 FVKESK, per germline. Trimming removed 1 base from V and 1 base from J, with 15 bases in between. CDR3 region: CASSQAGREGGTDTQYF. DNA for the CDR3: TGTGCCAGCAGCCAAGCAGGCCGAGAGGGGGGCACAGATACGCAGTATTTT.

In nucleotides, the CDR3 is TGCGCCAGCAGCTCCACAGGGGGCTCGAATGGCTACACCTTC. Translating gives CASSSTGGSNGYTF. The J gene is TRBJ1-2, the V gene TRBV5-1; the match to TRBD1 covers 9 bases. CDR3 length: 14 residues. The trim removed 3 bases at V and 6 bases at J, leaving 6 bases unmatched. CDR1 and CDR2 from the germline V gene are SGHRS and YFSETQ.

The rearrangement links TRBV5-1 to TRBJ2-3; a possible D gene is TRBD1 (8 bases). Trimming left V 5 bases short and J 6 bases short, with 22 bases between. Germline CDR1 reads SGHRS; CDR2 reads YFSETQ. This CDR3 contains 16 residues. CDR3 coding DNA: TGCGCCAGCAGAGAGCCAGGGGGCTTGGGAGGGGATACGCAGTATTTT. It yields the protein CASREPGGLGGDTQYF.

This chain uses TRBV5-4 with TRBJ1-2; 9 bases line up with TRBD1. Per germline, CDR1 SGHNT and CDR2 YYREEE (reference sequence). This CDR3 has 15 residues. The V gene end was trimmed by 5 bases and the J gene end by 1 base; junction bases not matched to a gene: 6. The CDR3 spells CASSLQGALNYGYTF. The CDR3 nucleotides are TGTGCCAGCAGTTTACAGGGGGCCCTTAACTATGGCTACACCTTC.

The table lists this clone with a count of one. V usage is TRBV7-2 and J usage is TRBJ2-7; perhaps TRBD2 as D (6 bases). CDR3 length: 13 amino acids. V was cut by 5 bases and J by 6 bases, with 14 bases left in between. Germline V gene data show CDR1 as SGHTA and CDR2 as FQGNSA. The CDR3 spells CASSPQEGGEQYV. CDR3 coding DNA: TGTGCCAGCAGCCCACAGGAGGGCGGCGAGCAGTACGTC.

The genes are TRBV19 and TRBJ2-1; 10 bases agree with TRBD1. Germline CDR1 is LNHDA and CDR2 is SQIVND (reference sequence). Losses at the gene ends were 4 bases for V and 4 bases for J; bases not matched to a gene: 7. The CDR3 runs 16 residues. The CDR3 DNA is TGTGCCAGTAGTACCCGGGACAGGGGTTTTTACAATGAGCAGTTCTTC. Its protein product is CASSTRDRGFYNEQFF.

This clone has more than one count but fewer than ten. The genes are TRBV5-6 and TRBJ1-4; no firm D call. The CDR3 consists of 16 residues. The germline CDR1 and CDR2 sequences are SGHDT and YYEEEE. The V end lost 4 bases, the J end lost 7 bases, and 20 bases lay between the germline ends. The CDR3 region is CASSLSREGLVEKLFF. CDR3 in DNA: TGTGCCAGCAGCCTATCGAGGGAAGGTTTAGTTGAAAAACTGTTTTTT.

The J gene is TRBJ1-5, the V gene TRBV13; D is uncertain. CDR3 length: 17 residues. Germline-derived CDR1 and CDR2 are PRHDT and FYEKMQ (reference sequence). Trimming stripped 0 bases from V and 3 bases from J, with 15 bases between. The CDR3 sequence is CASSLGHRRSANQPQHF. CDR3 coding DNA: TGTGCCAGCAGCTTAGGCCACAGAAGGTCCGCCAATCAGCCCCAGCATTTT. The variable domain in full, completed from reference TRBV13 and TRBJ1-5, reads AAGVIQSPRHLIKEKRETATLKCYPIPRHDTVYWYQQGPGQDPQFLISFYEKMQSDKGSIPDRFSAQQFSDYHSELNMSSLELGDSALYFCASSLGHRRSANQPQHFGDGTRLSIL.

This chain joins TRBV19 and TRBJ2-5, with 9 bases aligning to TRBD2. V lost 7 bases to trimming and J lost 2 bases; unmatched junction nucleotides: 8. The length of the CDR3 is 15 residues. Germline CDR1 LNHDA, CDR2 SQIVND (reference sequence). CDR3 DNA sequence: TGTGCCAGTACCTTGGGTAGCGGGGGACAAGAGACCCAGTACTTC. Encoded protein: CASTLGSGGQETQYF.

V gene TRBV5-1 combines with J gene TRBJ1-2; maybe TRBD1 (5 bases). Germline lookup yields CDR1 SGHRS and CDR2 YFSETQ. The CDR3 is 14 amino acids. Trimming took off 4 bases at V and 8 bases at J, with 18 bases between the two ends. CDR3 loop: CASSRRAGYGGYTF. CDR3 in DNA: TGCGCCAGCAGCCGGAGGGCAGGGTATGGAGGCTACACCTTC.

The chain couples TRBV27 to TRBJ2-5; TRBD1 aligns across 7 bases. Germline trimming cut 5 bases from V and 0 bases from J; bases unmatched to any gene: 6. The CDR3 consists of 15 residues. In germline, CDR1 is MNHEY, CDR2 SMNVEV (reference sequence). The CDR3 sequence: CASSHRGAYQETQYF. As DNA, the CDR3 is TGTGCCAGCAGTCACAGGGGTGCGTACCAAGAGACCCAGTACTTC.

The chain links TRBV27 to TRBJ2-1; perhaps TRBD2 as D (6 bases). Germline-derived CDR1 and CDR2 are MNHEY and SMNVEV (reference sequence). CDR3 length: 14 amino acids. V lost 6 bases to trimming and J lost 4 bases, with 13 bases between them. CDR3: CASRGTATYNEQFF. The CDR3 DNA reads TGTGCCAGCAGGGGGACTGCCACTTACAATGAGCAGTTCTTC.

This clone turned up a few times. The chain links TRBV27 to TRBJ2-5; TRBD2 matches 8 bases. The CDR3 runs 14 residues. CDR1 is MNHEY, CDR2 SMNVEV, per germline (reference sequence). Trimming removed 4 bases from V and 5 bases from J; junction bases left unmatched: 6. CDR3 in amino acids: CASSSRGGLETQYF. In DNA, the CDR3 is TGTGCCAGCAGTTCCCGGGGGGGCCTCGAGACCCAGTACTTC.

J is TRBJ1-2 and V is TRBV9; possible D gene TRBD1, 5 bases. The CDR3 has 17 amino acids. Trimming left V 4 bases short and J 8 bases short, with 27 bases between. CDR1 is SGDLS, CDR2 YYNGEE, per germline. The CDR3 coding sequence is TGTGCCAGCAGCTCCGCCCGGCGGGGGTCAACGATCTCCGGCTACACCTTC. Translated, it gives CASSSARRGSTISGYTF.

J is TRBJ1-2 and V is TRBV29-1, with 9 bases identical to TRBD1. Germline CDR1 reads SQVTM; CDR2 reads ANQGSEA. J lost 6 bases, V lost 4 bases, and 12 bases had no gene match. CDR3 length equals 15 residues. DNA for the CDR3: TGCAGCGTTGCCCCCTCAGGACAGGGGATACATGGCTACACCTTC. Amino acid sequence: CSVAPSGQGIHGYTF.

The chain is built from TRBV5-1 and TRBJ1-2; 7 nucleotides match TRBD1. V lost 4 bases, J lost 4 bases, and 7 bases stayed unmatched. Germline assignment: CDR1 SGHRS and CDR2 YFSETQ. The CDR3 is 14 amino acids. CDR3 loop: CASSPTGEPYGYTF. CDR3 DNA sequence: TGCGCCAGCAGCCCCACAGGGGAACCCTATGGCTACACCTTC.

This rearrangement joins TRBV7-9 to TRBJ2-1; D is perhaps TRBD1 (6 bases). Per the germline V gene, CDR1 is SEHNR and CDR2 is FQNEAQ (reference sequence). V dropped 6 bases and J dropped 3 bases, with 21 bases sitting between them. CDR3 length: 17 amino acids. In DNA, the CDR3 is TGTGCCAGCAGTCCCGACCCACAGGGAGATAACTACAATGAGCAGTTCTTC. It codes for CASSPDPQGDNYNEQFF. The whole variable domain, filled in from reference TRBV7-9 and TRBJ2-1, reads DTGVSQNPRHKITKRGQNVTFRCDPISEHNRLYWYRQTLGQGPEFLTYFQNEAQLEKSRLLSDRFSAERPKGSFSTLEIQRTEQGDSAMYLCASSPDPQGDNYNEQFFGPGTRLTVL.

The chain links TRBV6-5 to TRBJ2-1, with TRBD2 matching over 7 bases. Trimming removed 3 bases from V and 8 bases from J; junction bases left unmatched: 13. The germline V gene encodes CDR1 MNHEY and CDR2 SVGAGI. The CDR3 covers 16 residues. CDR3 bases: TGTGCCAGCAGTTATGGGCGCGGGAGCGTACTTCATGAGCAGTTCTTC. Its protein product is CASSYGRGSVLHEQFF.

This chain uses TRBV19 with TRBJ1-1; D ambiguous. The length of the CDR3 is 13 residues. CDR1 is LNHDA, CDR2 SQIVND, per germline (reference sequence). The V end was cut by 1 base, the J end by 5 bases, with 8 bases between. For the CDR3, the DNA is TGTGCCAGTAGTATAGTTACGGGTACTGAAGCTTTCTTT. As protein: CASSIVTGTEAFF. Variable domain in full (rest from reference TRBV19 and TRBJ1-1): DGGITQSPKYLFRKEGQNVTLSCEQNLNHDAMYWYRQDPGQGLRLIYYSQIVNDFQKGDIAEGYSVSREKKESFPLTVTSAQKNPTAFYLCASSIVTGTEAFFGQGTRLTVV.

This sequence joins TRBV6-5 and TRBJ2-7; TRBD1 aligns across 8 bases. The ends lost 1 base at V and 9 bases at J; junction bases unmatched: 5. Germline V CDR1 and CDR2: MNHEY, SVGAGI. The CDR3 is made up of 13 amino acids. The CDR3 coding sequence is TGTGCCAGCAGTTACTTAGGACAGGGTGTGCAGTACGTC. This encodes CASSYLGQGVQYV.

The rearrangement uses TRBV11-2 and TRBJ1-2; no firm D call. From germline, CDR1 is SGHAT and CDR2 FQNNGV. CDR3 size: 14 residues. V lost 5 bases and J 2 bases, leaving 12 bases between the germline ends. CDR3 sequence: CASSPDTINYGYTF. The CDR3 nucleotides are TGTGCCAGCAGCCCCGACACCATAAACTATGGCTACACCTTC.

The chain joins TRBV9 to TRBJ1-5; D may be TRBD1 (6 bases). Germline V gives CDR1 SGDLS, CDR2 YYNGEE. The germline V and J ends were trimmed by 2 bases and 12 bases, with 21 bases remaining between them. The CDR3 contains 15 residues. Here the CDR3 reads CASSVAGERGSRQHF. CDR3 bases: TGTGCCAGCAGCGTGGCAGGGGAAAGGGGGTCGCGCCAGCATTTT.

The gene calls are TRBV27 and TRBJ2-6; D might be TRBD2 (6 bases). V lost 3 bases and J 3 bases, leaving 9 bases between the germline ends. Germline V gives CDR1 MNHEY, CDR2 SMNVEV (reference sequence). The CDR3 runs 15 residues. The CDR3 nucleotides read TGTGCCAGCAGTTTGGAGGGGCGTGGGGCCAACGTCCTGACTTTC. Its translation is CASSLEGRGANVLTF.

This chain links TRBV5-8 with TRBJ2-1, with 9 bases matching TRBD1. The V and J ends lost 4 bases and 5 bases, in that order; junction bases with no gene match: 7. CDR1 and CDR2 (germline): SGHTS, YDEGEE. This CDR3 is built from 15 residues. CDR3: CASSHPGTGNNEQFF. The CDR3 region has the DNA TGTGCCAGCAGCCACCCCGGGACAGGGAACAATGAGCAGTTCTTC.

The J gene is TRBJ1-5, the V gene TRBV5-1, with 8 bases lining up with TRBD1. Per the germline V gene, CDR1 is SGHRS and CDR2 is YFSETQ. The length of the CDR3 is 15 residues. Trimming took 1 base from V and 6 from J; bases not matched to a gene: 6. The CDR3: CASSLTGGFGQPQHF. CDR3 bases: TGCGCCAGCAGCTTGACAGGGGGGTTTGGTCAGCCCCAGCATTTT.

The gene calls are TRBV6-1 and TRBJ2-4; TRBD2 matches 11 bases. This CDR3 comprises 18 residues. Germline V CDR1 and CDR2: MNHNS, SASEGT. After removal of 0 bases from V and 4 bases from J, the junction contained 8 bases not matched to a gene. The CDR3 coding sequence is TGTGCCAGCAGTGAAGCACCCGGACTAGCGGGCTTAAAAAACATTCAGTACTTC. It specifies CASSEAPGLAGLKNIQYF.